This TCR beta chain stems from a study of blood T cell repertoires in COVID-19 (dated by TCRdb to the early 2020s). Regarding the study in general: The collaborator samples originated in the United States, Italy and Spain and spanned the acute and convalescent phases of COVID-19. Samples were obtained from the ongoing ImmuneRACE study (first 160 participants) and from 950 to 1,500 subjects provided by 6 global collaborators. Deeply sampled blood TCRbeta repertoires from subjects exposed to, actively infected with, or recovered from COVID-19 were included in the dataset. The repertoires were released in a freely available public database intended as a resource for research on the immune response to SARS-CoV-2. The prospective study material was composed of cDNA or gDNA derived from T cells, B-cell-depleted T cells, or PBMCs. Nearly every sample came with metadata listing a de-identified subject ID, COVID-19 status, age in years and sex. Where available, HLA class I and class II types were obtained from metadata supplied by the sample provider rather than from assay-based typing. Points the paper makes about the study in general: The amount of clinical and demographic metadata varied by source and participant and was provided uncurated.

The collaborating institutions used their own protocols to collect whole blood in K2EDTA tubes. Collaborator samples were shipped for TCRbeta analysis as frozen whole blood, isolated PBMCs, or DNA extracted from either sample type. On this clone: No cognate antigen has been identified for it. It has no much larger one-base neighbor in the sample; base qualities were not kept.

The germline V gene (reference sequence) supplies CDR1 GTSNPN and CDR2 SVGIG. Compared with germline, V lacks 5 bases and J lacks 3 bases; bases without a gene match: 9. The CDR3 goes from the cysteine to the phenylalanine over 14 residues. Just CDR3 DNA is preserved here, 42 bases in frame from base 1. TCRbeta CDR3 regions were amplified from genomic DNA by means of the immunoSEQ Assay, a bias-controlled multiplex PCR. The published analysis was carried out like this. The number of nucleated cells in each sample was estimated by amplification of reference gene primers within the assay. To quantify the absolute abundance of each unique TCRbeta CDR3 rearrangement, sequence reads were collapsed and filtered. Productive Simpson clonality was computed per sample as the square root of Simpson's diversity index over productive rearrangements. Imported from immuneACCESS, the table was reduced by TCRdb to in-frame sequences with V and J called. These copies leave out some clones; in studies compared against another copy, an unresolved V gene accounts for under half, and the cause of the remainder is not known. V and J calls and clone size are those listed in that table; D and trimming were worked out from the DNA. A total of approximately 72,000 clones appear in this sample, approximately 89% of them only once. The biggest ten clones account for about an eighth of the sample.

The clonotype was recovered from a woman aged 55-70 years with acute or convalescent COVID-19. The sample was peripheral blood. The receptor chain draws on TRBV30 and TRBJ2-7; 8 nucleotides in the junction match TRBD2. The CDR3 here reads CAWERAGDYYEQYF. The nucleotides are TGTGCCTGGGAAAGAGCGGGGGACTACTACGAGCAGTACTTC.